The 11 T cell receptor beta chains below were found in one sample sequenced in a study of T cell repertoires in cytomegalovirus infection. TCRdb re-analysed the reads in MiXCR, keeping a single row per CDR3 protein. The repertoire has approximately 150,000 distinct CDR3 sequences, roughly 17% of them found once; the top ten carry roughly 20%. Input material: CD8+ T cells from PBMCs. These receptors originate from a human donor in good health (CMV status not recorded). Some clones in this sample may be carry-over from other donors' samples.

This clonotype came up many times. This chain links TRBV7-8 with TRBJ2-4; either TRBD1 or TRBD2 may supply D (5 bases each). Germline V lookup: CDR1 SGHVS, CDR2 FQNEAQ. V lost 5 bases and J lost 0, with 11 bases in between. This CDR3 spans 15 amino acids. As DNA, the CDR3 is TGTGCCAGCAGCCCGGGACCTTTAGCCAAAAACATTCAGTACTTC. As protein: CASSPGPLAKNIQYF. The full variable domain, rest sourced from reference TRBV7-8 and TRBJ2-4, is GAGVSQSPRYKVAKRGQDVALRCDPISGHVSLFWYQQALGQGPEFLTYFQNEAQLDKSGLPSDRFFAERPEGSVSTLKIQRTQQEDSAVYLCASSPGPLAKNIQYFGAGTRLSVL.

This clonotype was seen a handful of times. The V call is TRBV29-1, the J call TRBJ2-7, with 7 bases lining up with TRBD1. CDR1 is SQVTM and CDR2 is ANQGSEA in the germline V gene. The trim removed 1 base at V and 4 bases at J, leaving 7 bases unmatched. The CDR3 length is 14 residues. The CDR3 DNA reads as TGCAGCGTTGAAGGCCTGGCAGGGGGATACGAGCAGTACTTC. Protein: CSVEGLAGGYEQYF.

This rearrangement joins TRBV12-5 to TRBJ1-4, with D possibly matching TRBD1 (6 bases). The ends were cut back, 1 base at V and 3 bases at J, with 18 bases in the middle. This CDR3 is built from 18 residues. Germline CDR1 LGHNT, CDR2 FRNRAP. For the CDR3, the DNA is TGTGCTAGTGGTTTGGAACCCACAGGGTCACCCTCTAATGAAAAACTGTTTTTT. Its protein product is CASGLEPTGSPSNEKLFF.

This clonotype was found a few times. The chain links TRBV29-1 to TRBJ1-1; 9 nucleotides match TRBD1. With 4 bases clipped from V and 4 bases from J, the junction kept 7 bases outside the gene matches. Germline lookup yields CDR1 SQVTM and CDR2 ANQGSEA. This CDR3 spans 14 amino acids. The chain's CDR3 is CSVVEQGAGTEAFF. The CDR3 DNA follows: TGCAGCGTTGTCGAACAGGGGGCAGGCACTGAAGCTTTCTTT.

The rearrangement uses TRBV14 and TRBJ1-6, with 9 bases identical to TRBD1. Germline values: CDR1 SGHDN, CDR2 FVKESK. CDR3 size: 13 residues. V shed 8 bases, J shed 7 bases, and the junction held 3 bases outside the gene matches. The DNA of the CDR3 is TGTGCCAGCGGGGGGACAGGGAATTCACCCCTCCACTTT. Amino acid sequence: CASGGTGNSPLHF.

By proportion, this clonotype is medium-sized (0.01 to 0.1%). V and J are TRBV14 and TRBJ2-2, with D unresolved. Trimming took off 4 bases at V and 1 base at J, with 7 bases between the two ends. CDR1 and CDR2 from the germline V gene are SGHDN and FVKESK. The CDR3 totals 14 residues. CDR3 in amino acids: CASSRLGNTGELFF. In DNA, the CDR3 is TGTGCCAGCAGCCGACTTGGGAACACCGGGGAGCTGTTTTTT.

This sequence joins TRBV14 and TRBJ2-1; perhaps TRBD2 as D (6 bases). This CDR3 spans 15 amino acids. The V end was cut by 0 bases, the J end by 9 bases, with 15 bases between. The germline V gene has CDR1 SGHDN and CDR2 FVKESK. The CDR3 here is CASSQDMGLEGEQFF. The CDR3 region has the DNA TGTGCCAGCAGCCAAGACATGGGGCTGGAGGGTGAGCAGTTCTTC.

This clonotype showed up many times. V is TRBV7-2 and J is TRBJ1-2; unclear D gene. V was trimmed by 7 bases and J by 4 bases, leaving 22 bases between them. The germline V gene encodes CDR1 SGHTA and CDR2 FQGNSA. This CDR3 has 16 amino acids. CDR3 in DNA: TGTGCCAGCATCATAAACGGCGAAGCAGCACCCTATGGCTACACCTTC. Translated: CASIINGEAAPYGYTF. Complete variable domain (other parts from reference TRBV7-2 and TRBJ1-2): GAGVSQSPSNKVTEKGKDVELRCDPISGHTALYWYRQSLGQGLEFLIYFQGNSAPDKSGLPSDRFSAERTGGSVSTLTIQRTQQEDSAVYLCASIINGEAAPYGYTFGSGTRLTVV.

This clonotype came up a few times. The chain has TRBV24-1 and TRBJ2-6; 10 bases line up with TRBD1. V gave up 7 bases and J gave up 0 bases; unmatched junction bases: 8. CDR1 and CDR2 (germline): KGHDR, SFDVKD. This CDR3 comprises 18 residues. The chain's CDR3 is CATRPHDRGPSGANVLTF. The CDR3, as DNA: TGTGCCACCAGACCCCATGACAGGGGGCCCTCTGGGGCCAACGTCCTGACTTTC.

The rearrangement joins TRBV18 to TRBJ2-2; 11 nucleotides line up with TRBD2. This CDR3 region has 15 residues. V lost 5 bases to trimming and J lost 4 bases; unmatched junction nucleotides: 3. Germline values: CDR1 KGHSH, CDR2 LQKENI. The CDR3 spells CASSTSGGFTGELFF. In DNA, the CDR3 is TGTGCCAGCTCAACTAGCGGGGGATTCACCGGGGAGCTGTTTTTT.

Only a few counts were recorded for this clonotype. The chain employs TRBV4-1 and TRBJ2-2; the D gene is possibly TRBD1 (6 bases). This CDR3 region has 17 residues. V was clipped by 5 bases and J by 1 base, with 17 bases between them. Germline CDR1 is MGHRA and CDR2 is YSYEKL. Here the CDR3 DNA reads TGCGCCAGCAGCAACCCGTCAGGGGCATGGAACACCGGGGAGCTGTTTTTT. It encodes CASSNPSGAWNTGELFF.